Listed here is a single T cell receptor (beta chain). Its antigen is undetermined. The sample is drawn from a study of cytotoxic CD8 clonotypes in ibrutinib-treated CLL. General study results and limits: Having risen at ibrutinib response, clonality had fallen back toward baseline by progression. Clonality (at baseline) was higher than in age-matched healthy donors and tracked circulating CD8+ T-cell counts.

TCRdb keeps only in-frame clones here, not all; method: immunoSEQ multiplex PCR. The sample consists of 55,000 to 60,000 clones, approximately 54% of them appearing once. V lost 0 bases and J lost 6, with 12 bases in between. From germline, CDR1 is SGDLS and CDR2 YYNGEE. This CDR3 spans 15 amino acids. The TCR was taken from a human donor with chronic lymphocytic leukemia. The V and J genes are TRBV9 and TRBJ1-4, with D unclear. Sequences were derived from PBMCs, sampled at disease progression, from a patient treated with ibrutinib. The DNA of the CDR3 is TGTGCCAGCAGCGTAGGGTTAGGGAGAGATGAAAAACTGTTTTTT. It specifies CASSVGLGRDEKLFF.